The 32 T cell receptor beta chains listed next were all sequenced from one sample in a study of T cell repertoires in cytomegalovirus infection (dated by TCRdb to the late 2010s). The instrument given in TCRdb is Illumina HiSeq 1500. The public reads were quality trimmed at Q25 with fastp and then assembled into clones with MiXCR by TCRdb, keeping productive beta chains. All rows with the same CDR3 protein become a single entry with the most common DNA and genes. The sample data list hundreds of thousands of distinct CDR3 sequences, and 15% to 20% of these were observed just once. The ten most abundant clones make up approximately 8% of the sample. The specimen was PBMCs. All receptors come from a human donor in good health (CMV status not recorded). Some clones in this sample may be carry-over from other donors' samples.

This clonotype was detected a few times. The V call is TRBV28, the J call TRBJ1-3, with D perhaps matching TRBD1 (6 bases). The CDR3 is 16 amino acids. The germline CDR1 and CDR2 sequences are MDHEN and SYDVKM. With 10 bases removed from V and 5 bases from J, the gap between germline ends came to 24 bases. CDR3 DNA: TGTGCCACCGGACGGGGGGGCGCAGGGTCGCGAAACACCATATATTTT. Protein product: CATGRGGAGSRNTIYF.

This clonotype was recorded once. The V and J genes are TRBV4-1 and TRBJ2-1; 12 positions match TRBD1. J gave up 9 bases and V 4 bases, and 10 bases lay outside the gene matches. Germline CDR1 MGHRA, CDR2 YSYEKL. The CDR3 is 16 residues long. Here the CDR3 reads CASSLLGQGAMGEQFF. CDR3 DNA: TGCGCCAGCAGCCTATTGGGACAGGGGGCAATGGGTGAGCAGTTCTTC.

This clonotype was detected a few times. This chain joins TRBV19 and TRBJ2-7; 7 bases are shared with TRBD2. The germline gives CDR1 LNHDA, CDR2 SQIVND (reference sequence). The CDR3 length is 15 residues. The V gene end was trimmed by 1 base and the J gene end by 0 bases; junction bases not matched to a gene: 3. CDR3 sequence (DNA): TGTGCCAGTAGTATAGGCGGGAGCCTCTCCTACGAGCAGTACTTC. This translates into CASSIGGSLSYEQYF. The entire variable domain, with the rest obtained from reference TRBV19 and TRBJ2-7, is as follows: DGGITQSPKYLFRKEGQNVTLSCEQNLNHDAMYWYRQDPGQGLRLIYYSQIVNDFQKGDIAEGYSVSREKKESFPLTVTSAQKNPTAFYLCASSIGGSLSYEQYFGPGTRLTVT.

The V gene is TRBV6-5, the J gene TRBJ1-2; D is unclear. The CDR3 has 13 residues. V was clipped by 6 bases and J by 5 bases, with 13 bases between them. CDR1 is MNHEY, CDR2 SVGAGI, per germline. Here the CDR3 DNA reads TGTGCCAGCAGCCGTGGGCCCCAATATGGCTACACCTTC. Residues: CASSRGPQYGYTF.

This clonotype was detected only a few times. This CDR3 is CASSPGTGYIYEQYF. The CDR3 nucleotides read TGTGCCAGCAGCCCAGGGACAGGGTACATCTACGAGCAGTACTTC. The chain carries TRBV7-9 and TRBJ2-7, with 9 bases aligning to TRBD1. The germline V gene has CDR1 SEHNR and CDR2 FQNEAQ (reference sequence). The V gene end was trimmed by 5 bases and the J gene end by 3 bases; junction bases not matched to a gene: 8. CDR3 length equals 15 residues.

This clonotype was seen many times. This chain joins TRBV6-2 or TRBV6-3 and TRBJ2-1; weak D call: TRBD2 (5 bases). The CDR3 totals 15 residues. Germline CDR1 is MNHEY and CDR2 is SVGEGT. Trimming stripped 4 bases from V and 0 bases from J, with 10 bases between. The CDR3 here is CASSLAPSSYNEQFF. The CDR3 DNA sequence: TGTGCCAGCAGTTTAGCGCCGAGCTCCTACAATGAGCAGTTCTTC.

This clonotype was seen more than once but under ten times. V and J are TRBV4-1 and TRBJ1-4; D uncertain. Germline CDR1 and CDR2: MGHRA and YSYEKL. This CDR3 has 14 amino acids. Deletions cut 2 bases from V and 10 bases from J, with 14 bases between. CDR3 in amino acids: CASSQPLESGKLFF. The CDR3 nucleotides are TGCGCCAGCAGCCAACCACTCGAGTCTGGAAAACTGTTTTTT.

In this sample, this clonotype turned up once. The chain has TRBV29-1 and TRBJ2-5; a possible D gene is TRBD1 (5 bases). CDR1 is SQVTM and CDR2 is ANQGSEA in the germline V gene. CDR3 size: 14 residues. Trimming left V 4 bases short and J 5 bases short, with 17 bases between. CDR3 bases: TGCAGCGTTGTGAGAACCCAGGGCGTCGAGACCCAGTACTTC. Its translation: CSVVRTQGVETQYF.

This clonotype was seen ten or more times. The DNA for the CDR3 is TGTGCCAGCAATCCCGGGACTACCCCCACAGATACGCAGTATTTT. Translation gives CASNPGTTPTDTQYF. The rearrangement links TRBV12-3 or TRBV12-4 to TRBJ2-3, with 7 nucleotides matching TRBD2. The CDR3 extends over 15 amino acids. V shed 7 bases, J shed 2 bases, and the junction held 9 bases outside the gene matches.

There are a few counts of this clonotype. V gene TRBV5-6 combines with J gene TRBJ2-7; D possibly corresponds to TRBD2 (5 bases). The CDR3 consists of 15 residues. CDR1 is SGHDT, CDR2 YYEEEE, per germline. Deletions cut 1 base from V and 4 bases from J, with 15 bases between. In nucleotides, the CDR3 is TGTGCCAGCAGCTTGAAGATCCGGGGAATGTACGAGCAGTACTTC. Protein sequence: CASSLKIRGMYEQYF.

The chain couples TRBV7-2 to TRBJ1-5, with a tentative D call TRBD1 (6 bases). Trimming cost V 1 base and J 4 bases, with 11 bases left between them. The CDR3 has 15 amino acids. Germline values: CDR1 SGHTA, CDR2 FQGNSA. CDR3 residues: CASSLVGQGNQPQHF. DNA for the CDR3: TGTGCCAGCAGCTTAGTGGGGCAGGGGAATCAGCCCCAGCATTTT.

This clonotype was observed a single time. The rearrangement uses TRBV4-1 and TRBJ1-1, with D perhaps TRBD1 (6 bases). In germline, CDR1 is MGHRA, CDR2 YSYEKL. V lost 2 bases and J lost 10, with 17 bases in between. There are 14 residues in the CDR3. DNA of the CDR3: TGCGCCAGCAGCCAAACAGGGTACTTTCGGTCAGCTTTCTTT. It yields the protein CASSQTGYFRSAFF.

The chain carries TRBV20-1 and TRBJ2-1; the D gene is possibly TRBD2 (5 bases). The CDR3 has 15 amino acids. Trimming stripped 1 base from V and 0 bases from J, with 10 bases between. Germline V CDR1 and CDR2: DFQATT, SNEGSKA (reference sequence). The CDR3 DNA reads as TGCAGTGCTAGAGTGAGGGCCGTCTCCTACAATGAGCAGTTCTTC. Translated, it gives CSARVRAVSYNEQFF.

The chain has TRBV20-1 and TRBJ1-2, with 10 positions matching TRBD1. This CDR3 is built from 16 residues. The ends lost 2 bases at V and 2 bases at J; junction bases unmatched: 8. Looked up from germline, CDR1 is DFQATT and CDR2 is SNEGSKA (reference sequence). The CDR3 nucleotides are TGCAGTGCTAGACCCGGGACAGGGGTTAAAAACTATGGCTACACCTTC. Protein sequence: CSARPGTGVKNYGYTF.

This clonotype occurred many times. The chain joins TRBV7-6 to TRBJ2-2; D is unresolved. The CDR3 runs to 14 residues. CDR1 SGHVS and CDR2 FNYEAQ come from the germline V gene. V was shortened by 1 base and J by 5 bases, with 8 bases between the two germline ends. CDR3 in amino acids: CASSLVSVTGELFF. In nucleotides, the CDR3 is TGTGCCAGCAGCTTAGTGTCGGTTACCGGGGAGCTGTTTTTT.

In its sample, this clonotype was seen a few times. The chain couples TRBV4-2 to TRBJ1-3; D gene uncertain. Trimming took 0 bases from V and 3 from J, leaving 9 bases between them. Germline assignment: CDR1 LGHNA and CDR2 YNFKEQ. The CDR3 covers 15 residues. In DNA, the CDR3 is TGTGCCAGCAGCCAAGATTCCAGAAATGGAAACACCATATATTTT. As protein: CASSQDSRNGNTIYF.

This clonotype was picked up one time. The chain joins TRBV7-2 to TRBJ1-6; D call uncertain. This CDR3 has 16 residues. Trimming pared 5 bases from V and 7 bases from J, leaving 18 bases between. The V gene's germline CDR1 is SGHTA and CDR2 FQGNSA. CDR3 amino acids: CASSPGPFVINSPLHF. In DNA form, the CDR3 reads TGTGCCAGCAGCCCCGGGCCATTCGTCATCAATTCACCCCTCCACTTT.

This clonotype was seen a few times. The chain uses TRBV4-2 and TRBJ1-1; 9 positions match TRBD1. Germline assignment: CDR1 LGHNA and CDR2 YNFKEQ. There are 14 residues in the CDR3. V lost 8 bases, J lost 1 base, and 5 bases stayed unmatched. As DNA, the CDR3 is TGTGCCAGCGACAGGGGGGGCACGAACACTGAAGCTTTCTTT. Protein: CASDRGGTNTEAFF.

This clonotype was seen a few times. This chain links TRBV24-1 with TRBJ2-3, with unresolved D. V lost 1 base to trimming and J lost 2 bases, with 0 bases between them. The CDR3 is 12 amino acids. Germline loops: CDR1 KGHDR, CDR2 SFDVKD. The CDR3 loop is CATSDFTDTQYF. CDR3 DNA sequence: TGTGCCACCAGTGATTTCACAGATACGCAGTATTTT.

The chain is built from TRBV10-3 and TRBJ2-5; TRBD1 is a possible D gene (5 bases). Looked up from germline, CDR1 is ENHRY and CDR2 is SYGVKD. CDR3 length: 13 amino acids. Trimming took off 6 bases at V and 0 bases at J, with 8 bases between the two ends. The DNA of the CDR3 is TGTGCCATCAGGACAGACGACCAAGAGACCCAGTACTTC. As protein: CAIRTDDQETQYF.

This chain links TRBV5-1 with TRBJ2-7; D might be TRBD2 (6 bases). Trimming pared 0 bases from V and 6 bases from J, leaving 13 bases between. The CDR3 spans 14 residues. Germline CDR1 reads SGHRS; CDR2 reads YFSETQ. CDR3 DNA: TGCGCCAGCAGCTTGGCTGGGAGGCCCAGCGAGCAGTACTTC. Its translation: CASSLAGRPSEQYF.

This clonotype was observed many times. The V gene is TRBV19, the J gene TRBJ1-4; 7 bases align to TRBD1. CDR3 length equals 14 residues. Germline V gives CDR1 LNHDA, CDR2 SQIVND (reference sequence). J lost 6 bases, V lost 5 bases, and 6 bases had no gene match. The CDR3 DNA reads TGTGCCAGTAGTGCTACAGGGGATTATGAAAAACTGTTTTTT. This gives the protein CASSATGDYEKLFF.

This sequence joins TRBV12-3 or TRBV12-4 and TRBJ2-5; possibly TRBD2 for D (6 bases). V was cut by 7 bases and J by 0 bases, with 12 bases left in between. CDR3 size: 14 residues. The CDR3 is CASTTRTNQETQYF. CDR3 bases: TGTGCCAGCACCACGCGGACTAACCAAGAGACCCAGTACTTC.

This clonotype was seen ten or more times. The V gene is TRBV7-2, the J gene TRBJ2-3; 12 nucleotides line up with TRBD2. CDR3 length: 16 amino acids. Germline-derived CDR1 and CDR2 are SGHTA and FQGNSA. Trimming removed 5 bases from V and 1 base from J; junction bases left unmatched: 4. DNA of the CDR3: TGTGCCAGCAGCAAGAGGACTAGCGGGGGCACAGATACGCAGTATTTT. It is translated as CASSKRTSGGTDTQYF.

This chain joins TRBV20-1 and TRBJ2-7; 10 bases fit TRBD2. CDR1 and CDR2 (germline): DFQATT, SNEGSKA (reference sequence). CDR3 length equals 13 residues. V gave up 5 bases and J gave up 2 bases; unmatched junction bases: 3. The CDR3 DNA is TGCAGTGCTCAGACTAGCGGGCCCTACGAGCAGTACTTC. It encodes CSAQTSGPYEQYF.

The chain uses TRBV3-1 and TRBJ2-5; D tentatively fits TRBD1 or TRBD2 (5 bases each). V was shortened by 0 bases and J by 4 bases, with 12 bases between the two germline ends. CDR3 length: 15 amino acids. Looked up from germline, CDR1 is LGHDT and CDR2 is YNNKEL (reference sequence). Here the CDR3 reads CASSQEWGSAETQYF. CDR3 DNA: TGTGCCAGCAGCCAAGAATGGGGGTCGGCAGAGACCCAGTACTTC.

This clonotype was recorded a few times. CDR3 in DNA: TGTGCCAGCAGCACCCTCGGGGGGGCCCAAGAGACCCAGTACTTC. This sequence encodes CASSTLGGAQETQYF. The J gene is TRBJ2-5, the V gene TRBV27; TRBD2 matches at 8 bases. CDR1 MNHEY and CDR2 SMNVEV come from the germline V gene (reference sequence). CDR3 length equals 15 residues. V lost 6 bases and J lost 1; bases outside the gene matches: 7.

The gene calls are TRBV9 and TRBJ2-7; TRBD1 aligns across 9 bases. The germline gives CDR1 SGDLS, CDR2 YYNGEE. V lost 6 bases and J lost 4; bases outside the gene matches: 11. CDR3 length equals 15 residues. DNA of the CDR3: TGTGCCAGCAACTCCGGACAGGGGAGGTCATACGAGCAGTACTTC. The encoded protein is CASNSGQGRSYEQYF.

This clonotype was observed a handful of times. The chain uses TRBV6-1 and TRBJ2-3; D is unclear. This CDR3 region has 16 residues. The germline V and J ends were trimmed by 2 bases and 7 bases, with 19 bases remaining between them. Germline loops: CDR1 MNHNS, CDR2 SASEGT. CDR3 protein: CASSETVTHSAYTQYF. For the CDR3, the DNA is TGTGCCAGCAGTGAAACTGTGACACACTCAGCCTATACGCAGTATTTT.

This clonotype was counted many times. The V gene is TRBV7-8, the J gene TRBJ1-3, with TRBD1 as a possible D gene (5 bases). V was clipped by 1 base and J by 14 bases, with 18 bases between them. CDR1 and CDR2 from the germline V gene are SGHVS and FQNEAQ. The CDR3 is made up of 14 amino acids. The CDR3 spells CASSLDRSSGTVYF. In DNA form, the CDR3 reads TGTGCCAGCAGCTTAGACAGGAGCTCTGGGACCGTATATTTT.

This clonotype was seen many times. CDR3 bases: TGTGCCAGCAGCTTAGCCTTCCAGGCGGGGTCCTACGAGCAGTACTTC. This translates into CASSLAFQAGSYEQYF. The V call is TRBV7-9, the J call TRBJ2-7, with D possibly being TRBD2 (6 bases). V was shortened by 0 bases and J by 1 base, with 13 bases between the two germline ends. This CDR3 has 16 amino acids. CDR1 and CDR2 from the germline V gene are SEHNR and FQNEAQ (reference sequence). The full variable domain, in which reference TRBV7-9 and TRBJ2-7 provide the parts outside the CDR3, is DTGVSQNPRHKITKRGQNVTFRCDPISEHNRLYWYRQTLGQGPEFLTYFQNEAQLEKSRLLSDRFSAERPKGSFSTLEIQRTEQGDSAMYLCASSLAFQAGSYEQYFGPGTRLTVT.

This chain connects TRBV4-2 to TRBJ2-4; 8 bases are a match to TRBD1. This CDR3 spans 12 amino acids. From germline, CDR1 is LGHNA and CDR2 YNFKEQ. The V gene end was trimmed by 8 bases and the J gene end by 5 bases; junction bases not matched to a gene: 2. The CDR3 loop reads CASGTGQNIQYF. The CDR3, as DNA: TGTGCCAGCGGGACAGGCCAAAACATTCAGTACTTC.